The TCR beta chain described here comes from a study of vaccination effects on CD4 cells after COVID-19. Regarding the study as a whole: Late post-vaccination, clones induced by infection and those induced by vaccine underwent marked clonal contraction.

There are 13 residues in the CDR3. The germline V and J ends were trimmed by 4 bases and 7 bases, with 15 bases remaining between them. The germline V gene encodes CDR1 SGHRS and CDR2 YFSETQ. Remarks on this clone: Its antigen is as yet unknown.

The data were produced by immunoSEQ multiplex PCR, yet TCRdb's version contains in-frame clones alone and is incomplete. The sample has tens of thousands of clones; less than 80% are singletons. CD4+ T cells specific for antigen were expanded with viral peptide pools by the ViraFEST assay before sequencing. The culture ran for roughly ten days, and then CD4+ T cells were isolated. None of these healthy vaccinees had been infected with SARS-CoV-2 before vaccination. Cultivation was performed at 1.5 million to 2.5 million PBMC per well with around 10 IU/ml IL-2 and approximately 10 ug/ml peptides added. Half the medium was swapped for IL-2 medium on days 3 and 7.

Sequencing used CD4+ T cells from PBMCs cultured with HCoV-OC43 spike peptides, obtained before COVID-19 vaccination. Subset noted: HCoV-OC43 spike overlapping peptide pool stimulation. This clonotype was obtained from a human donor who received a COVID-19 vaccine. The V call is TRBV5-1, the J call TRBJ2-7; D perhaps matches TRBD2 (6 bases). The CDR3 nucleotides are TGCGCCAGCAGCGGGCCCGGAGGGGCTGAGCAGTACTTC. This translates into CASSGPGGAEQYF.